The 25 T cell receptor beta chains given below trace back to one sample, sequenced in a study of blood T cell repertoires in COVID-19. Here immunoSEQ multiplex PCR was the method, and the copy in TCRdb shows in-frame clones only, minus some. The sample consists of about 50,000 clones, 85% to 90% of them appearing once. Sequencing was done on a sample of peripheral blood. The receptors shown here come from a human donor in a cohort sampled during active COVID-19.

This clone was picked up one time. The rearrangement joins TRBV7-8 to TRBJ2-3; 8 bases agree with TRBD2. The V segment lost 5 bases and the J segment 2 bases; nucleotides outside the gene matches: 9. The CDR3 spans 16 residues. Germline V lookup: CDR1 SGHVS, CDR2 FQNEAQ. The CDR3 protein is CASSDRTSPTTDTQYF. CDR3 nucleotide sequence: TGTGCCAGCAGCGATCGGACTAGCCCTACCACAGATACGCAGTATTTT. The full variable domain, in which reference TRBV7-8 and TRBJ2-3 provide the parts outside the CDR3, is GAGVSQSPRYKVAKRGQDVALRCDPISGHVSLFWYQQALGQGPEFLTYFQNEAQLDKSGLPSDRFFAERPEGSVSTLKIQRTQQEDSAVYLCASSDRTSPTTDTQYFGPGTRLTVL.

The rearrangement joins TRBV11-2 to TRBJ2-5; D perhaps matches TRBD1 (5 bases). The CDR3 covers 14 residues. Germline-derived CDR1 and CDR2 are SGHAT and FQNNGV. Trimming pared 11 bases from V and 3 bases from J, leaving 19 bases between. The CDR3: CASSRGRSEETQYF. The CDR3 DNA is TGTGCCTCCAGTAGGGGTAGAAGCGAAGAGACCCAGTACTTC.

As DNA, the CDR3 is TGTGCCAGCACCTATGGACACGCGACTGAAGCTTTCTTT. Encoded protein: CASTYGHATEAFF. The chain carries TRBV7-9 and TRBJ1-1; D perhaps matches TRBD1 (5 bases). CDR3 length equals 13 residues. Trimming removed 7 bases at V and 5 bases at J, with 14 bases between. CDR1 is SEHNR, CDR2 FQNEAQ, per germline (reference sequence). Filled out from reference TRBV7-9 and TRBJ1-1, the complete variable domain reads DTGVSQNPRHKITKRGQNVTFRCDPISEHNRLYWYRQTLGQGPEFLTYFQNEAQLEKSRLLSDRFSAERPKGSFSTLEIQRTEQGDSAMYLCASTYGHATEAFFGQGTRLTVV.

The chain joins TRBV19 to TRBJ1-5; D is unresolved. V gave up 5 bases and J gave up 0 bases, with 8 bases separating them. Germline CDR1 and CDR2: LNHDA and SQIVND (reference sequence). The CDR3 sequence is 14 residues long. The CDR3 DNA sequence: TGTGCCAGTAGTGGGGAGTATAGCAATCAGCCCCAGCATTTT. It translates to CASSGEYSNQPQHF.

J is TRBJ2-1 and V is TRBV18, with TRBD2 identical over 7 bases. CDR1 is KGHSH, CDR2 LQKENI, per germline. The CDR3 is 16 amino acids. Trimming removed 0 bases from V and 4 bases from J; junction bases left unmatched: 6. The CDR3 sequence: CASSPPRAGEYNEQFF. The CDR3, as DNA: TGTGCCAGCTCACCACCCAGGGCGGGGGAGTACAATGAGCAGTTCTTC.

This clone was counted once. The chain carries TRBV4-3 and TRBJ2-1; maybe TRBD1 (6 bases). Germline lookup yields CDR1 LGHNA and CDR2 YSLEER. V was pared by 3 bases and J by 6 bases, with 15 bases between. CDR3 length equals 15 residues. The CDR3 protein is CASSQDVTGFNEQFF. The DNA for the CDR3 is TGCGCCAGCAGCCAGGATGTCACAGGGTTCAATGAGCAGTTCTTC.

The chain links TRBV7-2 to TRBJ1-1; maybe TRBD1 (6 bases). Trimming removed 5 bases at V and 4 bases at J, with 17 bases between. Germline loops: CDR1 SGHTA, CDR2 FQGNSA. This CDR3 is built from 15 residues. The CDR3 sequence: CASSHGGGGVTEAFF. In DNA form, the CDR3 reads TGTGCCAGCAGCCACGGGGGGGGCGGGGTCACTGAAGCTTTCTTT.

The chain carries TRBV3-1 (or the pseudogene TRBV3-2) and TRBJ2-5, with unresolved D. Deletions cut 0 bases from V and 0 bases from J, with 5 bases between. CDR3 length equals 14 residues. In germline, CDR1 is LGHDT, CDR2 YNNKEL (reference sequence). The CDR3 is CASSQEIDQETQYF. CDR3 coding DNA: TGTGCCAGCAGCCAAGAGATAGACCAAGAGACCCAGTACTTC.

The rearrangement links TRBV6-2 or TRBV6-3 to TRBJ2-5, with D tentatively TRBD2 (5 bases). This CDR3 contains 15 residues. Germline loops: CDR1 MNHEY, CDR2 SVGEGT. Trimming took 5 bases from V and 6 from J, leaving 19 bases between them. In nucleotides, the CDR3 is TGTGCCAGCAGTACCGGACTTATCACATCTCAGACCCAGTACTTC. This encodes CASSTGLITSQTQYF.

This chain links TRBV30 with TRBJ1-1, with D possibly matching TRBD1 (6 bases). Germline values: CDR1 GTSNPN, CDR2 SVGIG (reference sequence). The CDR3 contains 13 residues. Trimming pared 4 bases from V and 1 base from J, leaving 10 bases between. The CDR3 DNA reads TGTGCCTGGAATCCCAGGGGGAACACTGAAGCTTTCTTT. Its protein is CAWNPRGNTEAFF.

The V call is TRBV27, the J call TRBJ2-6, with D tentatively TRBD1 (6 bases). Trimming pared 3 bases from V and 0 bases from J, leaving 12 bases between. The CDR3 consists of 17 residues. Germline CDR1 reads MNHEY; CDR2 reads SMNVEV (reference sequence). For the CDR3, the DNA is TGTGCCAGCAGTTTTGCCAGGGGAAGCTCTGGGGCCAACGTCCTGACTTTC. It is translated as CASSFARGSSGANVLTF.

V gene TRBV11-3 combines with J gene TRBJ1-1, with D perhaps matching TRBD1 (5 bases). CDR1 and CDR2 (germline): SGHNT, YENEEA. The CDR3 has 15 residues. Trimming took 2 bases from V and 0 from J, leaving 10 bases between them. This chain's CDR3 is CASSLPAGMNTEAFF. CDR3 nucleotide sequence: TGTGCCAGCAGCTTACCCGCAGGGATGAACACTGAAGCTTTCTTT.

A single count supports this clone. The chain carries TRBV7-8 and TRBJ1-2; TRBD1 matches at 10 bases. The V gene's germline CDR1 is SGHVS and CDR2 FQNEAQ. Losses at the gene ends were 5 bases for V and 6 bases for J; bases not matched to a gene: 9. CDR3 length: 15 amino acids. CDR3 residues: CASSVDRGLRDGYTF. DNA for the CDR3: TGTGCCAGCAGCGTCGACAGGGGGCTGAGGGATGGCTACACCTTC.

Comment on this clone: Other DNA sequences in the sample encode the same CDR3. The chain has TRBV5-4 and TRBJ2-7; a possible D gene is TRBD1 (7 bases). This CDR3 contains 15 residues. V gave up 0 bases and J gave up 0 bases, with 10 bases separating them. CDR1 SGHNT and CDR2 YYREEE come from the germline V gene (reference sequence). In DNA, the CDR3 is TGTGCCAGCAGCTTGGGTCAGGGGGGCTCCTACGAGCAGTACTTC. This codes for CASSLGQGGSYEQYF.

This chain's CDR3 is CANQRQGAAGELFF. The CDR3 nucleotides read TGTGCCAACCAAAGACAGGGGGCCGCCGGGGAGCTGTTTTTT. This chain connects TRBV7-2 to TRBJ2-2, with 10 nucleotides matching TRBD1. Germline loops: CDR1 SGHTA, CDR2 FQGNSA. The CDR3 has 14 amino acids. The V gene end was trimmed by 10 bases and the J gene end by 6 bases; junction bases not matched to a gene: 8.

This sequence joins TRBV4-1 and TRBJ2-7; 10 bases align to TRBD1. Germline trimming cut 0 bases from V and 6 bases from J; bases unmatched to any gene: 5. The CDR3 is 15 residues long. Germline CDR1 MGHRA, CDR2 YSYEKL. This chain's CDR3 is CASSQDGTGAREQYF. The DNA for the CDR3 is TGCGCCAGCAGCCAAGACGGGACAGGGGCCCGCGAGCAGTACTTC.

The chain recombines TRBV3-1 (or the pseudogene TRBV3-2) with TRBJ2-3; perhaps TRBD2 as D (6 bases). The germline V and J ends were trimmed by 3 bases and 0 bases, with 10 bases remaining between them. This CDR3 region has 15 residues. The germline CDR1 and CDR2 sequences are LGHDT and YNNKEL (reference sequence). Here the CDR3 reads CASSQRGPSTDTQYF. In DNA form, the CDR3 reads TGTGCCAGCAGCCAGCGGGGCCCTAGCACAGATACGCAGTATTTT.

This chain's CDR3 is CASSMGTEYEQYF. The CDR3, as DNA: TGTGCCAGTAGTATGGGCACTGAATACGAGCAGTACTTC. The chain has TRBV19 and TRBJ2-7, with D hard to call. V lost 3 bases and J 4 bases, leaving 10 bases between the germline ends. CDR3 size: 13 residues. Germline CDR1 is LNHDA and CDR2 is SQIVND (reference sequence).

CDR3 loop: CASSTSGISTDTQYF. Written as DNA, the CDR3 is TGCGCCAGCAGTACCAGCGGGATTAGCACAGATACGCAGTATTTT. The rearrangement uses TRBV5-1 and TRBJ2-3; TRBD2 aligns across 7 bases. CDR1 SGHRS and CDR2 YFSETQ come from the germline V gene. Trimming cost V 5 bases and J 0 bases; bases outside gene matches: 6. This CDR3 has 15 amino acids.

This clone was observed a few times. The CDR3 coding sequence is TGCGCCAGCAGCCTGGGGGACAGGGGCCCTAATGAAAAACTGTTTTTT. Translating it yields CASSLGDRGPNEKLFF. This chain joins TRBV4-3 and TRBJ1-4, with 10 nucleotides matching TRBD1. The germline CDR1 and CDR2 sequences are LGHNA and YSLEER. This CDR3 comprises 16 residues. Trimming at V came to 4 bases and at J to 3 bases, leaving 5 bases not matched to a gene.

The J gene is TRBJ1-4, the V gene TRBV15; D possibly corresponds to TRBD1 (5 bases). CDR1 LNHNV and CDR2 YYDKDF come from the germline V gene (reference sequence). V gave up 3 bases and J gave up 4 bases, with 12 bases separating them. This CDR3 is 15 amino acids long. CDR3 residues: CATSRGGEGNEKLFF. CDR3 in DNA: TGTGCCACCAGCAGGGGGGGAGAAGGTAATGAAAAACTGTTTTTT.

This clone came up once. The chain employs TRBV24-1 and TRBJ1-1, with D unresolved. The CDR3 is made up of 13 amino acids. Germline V lookup: CDR1 KGHDR, CDR2 SFDVKD. The ends were cut back, 3 bases at V and 1 base at J, with 5 bases in the middle. The DNA of the CDR3 is TGTGCCACCAGTGATACGGGGAACACTGAAGCTTTCTTT. Translating it yields CATSDTGNTEAFF.

This chain links TRBV30 with TRBJ1-3; D remains unclear. V lost 3 bases, J lost 4 bases, and 25 bases lay in between. The CDR3 extends over 18 amino acids. Germline values: CDR1 GTSNPN, CDR2 SVGIG (reference sequence). The CDR3 DNA sequence: TGTGCCTGGAGCTCCAGGCCCCAATCCGGGAGGGCAGGAAACACCATATATTTT. Amino acid sequence: CAWSSRPQSGRAGNTIYF.

J is TRBJ1-3 and V is TRBV19; a possible D gene is TRBD1 (5 bases). Germline CDR1 and CDR2: LNHDA and SQIVND (reference sequence). This CDR3 has 17 amino acids. Trimming took off 3 bases at V and 2 bases at J, with 17 bases between the two ends. The CDR3 sequence is CASSIWAGKDPGNTIYF. For the CDR3, the DNA is TGTGCCAGTAGTATTTGGGCAGGGAAAGACCCTGGAAACACCATATATTTT.

This chain connects TRBV11-2 to TRBJ1-1; a possible D gene is TRBD1 (6 bases). CDR1 SGHAT and CDR2 FQNNGV come from the germline V gene. The CDR3 runs 15 residues. The ends were cut back, 5 bases at V and 1 base at J, with 14 bases in the middle. This chain's CDR3 is CASSPIGTSNTEAFF. The CDR3 region has the DNA TGTGCCAGCAGCCCGATAGGGACATCGAACACTGAAGCTTTCTTT. Full variable domain (rest looked up from reference TRBV11-2 and TRBJ1-1): EAGVAQSPRYKIIEKRQSVAFWCNPISGHATLYWYQQILGQGPKLLIQFQNNGVVDDSQLPKDRFSAERLKGVDSTLKIQPAKLEDSAVYLCASSPIGTSNTEAFFGQGTRLTVV.